The clone carrying this T cell receptor (beta chain) was picked up a small number of times. Antigen: not known. The V and J ends lost 4 bases and 3 bases, in that order; junction bases with no gene match: 5. This CDR3 has 16 residues. The germline gives CDR1 MNHEY, CDR2 SVGAGI. The record originates from a study of CD8 T cells in ankylosing spondylitis. General study results and limits: Ankylosing spondylitis blood seemed to carry a telltale TCR beta motif made of under ten highly homologous variants. Clones linked to disease were reported to show significant enrichment in matched ankylosing spondylitis synovial fluid.

TCRdb analysed the 5' RACE reads with MiXCR anew, one entry per CDR3 protein. The profile covers almost 400,000 distinct CDR3 sequences, with 20% to 25% appearing a single time and approximately 16% taken by the ten largest. V usage is TRBV6-5 and J usage is TRBJ2-1; 11 bases are a match to TRBD1. The specimen sequenced was blood, either unsorted or a sorted T cell fraction (not recorded which). The source of this sequence is a male donor with ankylosing spondylitis. Here the CDR3 DNA reads TGTGCCAGCAGTTCCCGGACAGGGGGCCTCTACAATGAGCAGTTCTTC. It yields the protein CASSSRTGGLYNEQFF.